The 14 T cell receptor beta chains listed next were all sequenced from one sample in a study of blood T cell repertoires in COVID-19. Measured with immunoSEQ multiplex PCR; TCRdb has only the in-frame clones, and not every one. This sample has more than 200,000 clones; about 90% occur once, and the top ten carry 9.5% to 14%. Source material: PBMCs or T cells enriched from blood (not recorded which). The receptor source for this set is a man aged 25 to 45 who had recovered from COVID-19.

This clone was seen a single time. This sample also contains other DNA sequences that code for the same CDR3. CDR3 sequence (DNA): TGTGCCAGCAGTGTCTCTAGCAATCAGCCCCAGCATTTT. Its translation: CASSVSSNQPQHF. This chain joins TRBV25-1 and TRBJ1-5; D is unclear. Trimming removed 4 bases from V and 0 bases from J, with 4 bases in between. The germline V gene encodes CDR1 MGHDK and CDR2 SYGVNS. CDR3 length equals 13 residues.

The V call is TRBV12-3 or TRBV12-4, the J call TRBJ2-7, with TRBD2 as a possible D gene (5 bases). V was cut by 8 bases and J by 2 bases, with 13 bases left in between. This CDR3 contains 13 residues. CDR3 sequence: CASALREPYEQYF. As DNA, the CDR3 is TGTGCCAGCGCACTTCGGGAACCCTACGAGCAGTACTTC.

The gene calls are TRBV2 and TRBJ2-3; no clear D gene. CDR3 length: 13 residues. The V and J ends lost 4 bases and 2 bases respectively, with 7 bases between them. Germline V lookup: CDR1 SNHLY, CDR2 FYNNEI. The CDR3: CASSVVPTDTQYF. CDR3 in DNA: TGTGCCAGCAGTGTCGTTCCCACAGATACGCAGTATTTT.

The chain couples TRBV19 to TRBJ1-5; TRBD1 aligns across 11 bases. J lost 0 bases, V lost 3 bases, and 7 bases had no gene match. CDR3 length: 18 residues. The germline CDR1 and CDR2 sequences are LNHDA and SQIVND (reference sequence). The CDR3 coding sequence is TGTGCCAGTAGTATCGGGACAGGGGGGGGATATAGCAATCAGCCCCAGCATTTT. This sequence encodes CASSIGTGGGYSNQPQHF.

This clone occurred a few times. The chain has TRBV19 and TRBJ1-2; D call uncertain. The CDR3 is made up of 15 amino acids. V was cut by 1 base and J by 2 bases, with 11 bases left in between. Germline V gene sequence: CDR1 LNHDA, CDR2 SQIVND (reference sequence). CDR3 residues: CASSIAGGVNYGYTF. In DNA form, the CDR3 reads TGTGCCAGTAGTATAGCTGGTGGAGTCAACTATGGCTACACCTTC.

In its sample, this clone was seen many times. The chain links TRBV6-2 or TRBV6-3 to TRBJ1-1; no clear D gene. The V end was cut by 2 bases, the J end by 10 bases, with 20 bases between. CDR1 is MNHEY and CDR2 is SVGEGT in the germline V gene. The CDR3 covers 15 residues. The chain's CDR3 is CASSYPGSGRMGAFF. DNA of the CDR3: TGTGCCAGCAGTTACCCGGGGTCGGGTCGTATGGGAGCTTTCTTT.

As concerns this clone: The same CDR3 also results from other DNA sequences found in this sample. The chain has TRBV5-4 and TRBJ2-7; TRBD1 matches 9 bases. The CDR3 loop spans 12 amino acids. Unmatched junction bases numbered 1, after V lost 0 bases and J lost 9 bases. The germline V gene encodes CDR1 SGHNT and CDR2 YYREEE (reference sequence). This CDR3 reads CASSLGQGGQYF. CDR3 DNA sequence: TGTGCCAGCAGCTTGGGACAGGGGGGGCAGTACTTC.

CDR3 bases: TGTGCCAGCAGCTTATCTGGGACAGGGGGCCTGGAGCCCCAGCATTTT. Protein sequence: CASSLSGTGGLEPQHF. This chain connects TRBV7-8 to TRBJ1-5; 12 bases fit TRBD1. CDR3 size: 16 residues. V was pared by 2 bases and J by 8 bases, with 7 bases of the junction left unmatched. Per the germline V gene, CDR1 is SGHVS and CDR2 is FQNEAQ.

The genes are TRBV20-1 and TRBJ2-7; 9 bases agree with TRBD1. The V gene end was trimmed by 6 bases and the J gene end by 2 bases; junction bases not matched to a gene: 8. Germline CDR1 DFQATT, CDR2 SNEGSKA (reference sequence). CDR3 length: 14 amino acids. Here the CDR3 reads CSASTGGPPYEQYF. CDR3 bases: TGCAGTGCCAGTACAGGGGGCCCCCCCTACGAGCAGTACTTC.

The chain uses TRBV19 and TRBJ2-7, with D unresolved. Germline V lookup: CDR1 LNHDA, CDR2 SQIVND (reference sequence). The CDR3 sequence is 14 residues long. The germline V and J ends were trimmed by 4 bases and 4 bases, with 14 bases remaining between them. CDR3 amino acids: CASSKRNLLYEQYF. The CDR3 DNA is TGTGCCAGTAGTAAGAGGAACCTCCTTTACGAGCAGTACTTC.

V is TRBV3-1 (or the pseudogene TRBV3-2) and J is TRBJ1-1; D unresolved. V lost 2 bases and J lost 1, with 8 bases in between. CDR1 and CDR2 from the germline V gene are LGHDT and YNNKEL (reference sequence). The length of the CDR3 is 14 residues. CDR3: CASSQLTANTEAFF. In nucleotides, the CDR3 is TGTGCCAGCAGCCAACTTACAGCGAACACTGAAGCTTTCTTT.

The chain has TRBV27 and TRBJ1-6; D is perhaps TRBD1 (5 bases). Germline-derived CDR1 and CDR2 are MNHEY and SMNVEV (reference sequence). This CDR3 has 16 amino acids. V lost 2 bases to trimming and J lost 8 bases, with 16 bases between them. The CDR3 is CASSLGVPGSHSPLHF. CDR3 bases: TGTGCCAGCAGTTTAGGGGTCCCAGGGTCTCATTCACCCCTCCACTTT.

The chain couples TRBV10-3 to TRBJ2-5, with 14 nucleotides matching TRBD2. Per the germline V gene, CDR1 is ENHRY and CDR2 is SYGVKD. This CDR3 is 17 amino acids long. V shed 2 bases, J shed 6 bases, and the junction held 8 bases outside the gene matches. The CDR3 DNA reads TGTGCCATCAGTGAGGGGCCGGGACTAGCGGGGGTTAAGACCCAGTACTTC. Translating gives CAISEGPGLAGVKTQYF.

V is TRBV30 and J is TRBJ2-7; D is uncertain. This CDR3 spans 11 amino acids. Germline V lookup: CDR1 GTSNPN, CDR2 SVGIG (reference sequence). Trimming took 0 bases from V and 3 from J, leaving 3 bases between them. The CDR3 loop reads CAWSVLYEQYF. CDR3 DNA sequence: TGTGCCTGGAGTGTACTCTACGAGCAGTACTTC.